Following are 21 T cell receptor beta chains from one sample sequenced in a study of shared clonotypes between healthy human individuals. Repertoires were generated with immunoSEQ multiplex PCR, while TCRdb's copy carries only in-frame clones and drops some. The table lists approximately 470,000 clones, roughly 80% of them singletons, with approximately 12% in the top ten. Input material: PBMCs. These receptors all come from a woman between 40 and 50 years old in good health. Some clones in this sample may be carry-over from other donors' samples.

The rearrangement links TRBV29-1 to TRBJ1-1; D is perhaps TRBD1 (5 bases). Deletions cut 4 bases from V and 7 bases from J, with 19 bases between. The V gene's germline CDR1 is SQVTM and CDR2 ANQGSEA. CDR3 size: 14 residues. The chain's CDR3 is CSVARDSLAGEAFF. CDR3 bases: TGCAGCGTTGCCCGGGACTCCCTTGCCGGTGAAGCTTTCTTT.

The chain employs TRBV28 and TRBJ2-7, with 8 bases matching TRBD2. The CDR3 extends over 15 amino acids. Germline V CDR1 and CDR2: MDHEN, SYDVKM. V lost 5 bases to trimming and J lost 3 bases; unmatched junction nucleotides: 9. The DNA of the CDR3 is TGTGCCAGCAGTCTTAGAAGCGGGAGACGCTACGAGCAGTACTTC. Its translation is CASSLRSGRRYEQYF.

The J gene is TRBJ1-1, the V gene TRBV30; D is uncertain. CDR3 length: 14 amino acids. Per germline, CDR1 GTSNPN and CDR2 SVGIG (reference sequence). The germline V and J ends were trimmed by 6 bases and 1 base, with 15 bases remaining between them. The CDR3 coding sequence is TGTGCCTGCAGGTCGGGCCAGAGGAACACTGAAGCTTTCTTT. Translation gives CACRSGQRNTEAFF.

This clone was seen a handful of times. The rearrangement uses TRBV13 and TRBJ2-7; D may be TRBD1 (6 bases). Germline loops: CDR1 PRHDT, CDR2 FYEKMQ (reference sequence). The ends were cut back, 4 bases at V and 4 bases at J, with 17 bases in the middle. The CDR3 totals 15 residues. The CDR3 loop reads CASSSNNRATYEQYF. CDR3 nucleotide sequence: TGTGCCAGCAGCTCAAACAACAGGGCGACGTACGAGCAGTACTTC. The full variable domain, with the rest looked up from reference TRBV13 and TRBJ2-7, is AAGVIQSPRHLIKEKRETATLKCYPIPRHDTVYWYQQGPGQDPQFLISFYEKMQSDKGSIPDRFSAQQFSDYHSELNMSSLELGDSALYFCASSSNNRATYEQYFGPGTRLTVT.

The gene calls are TRBV5-1 and TRBJ2-7; D is tentatively TRBD1 or TRBD2 (5 bases each). The CDR3 is 15 amino acids. V shed 0 bases and J shed 2 bases, with 12 bases lying between them. CDR1 is SGHRS and CDR2 is YFSETQ in the germline V gene. CDR3 nucleotides: TGCGCCAGCAGCTTGGGTGGGACGGAGACCTACGAGCAGTACTTC. This gives the protein CASSLGGTETYEQYF. Full variable domain (rest looked up from reference TRBV5-1 and TRBJ2-7): KAGVTQTPRYLIKTRGQQVTLSCSPISGHRSVSWYQQTPGQGLQFLFEYFSETQRNKGNFPGRFSGRQFSNSRSEMNVSTLELGDSALYLCASSLGGTETYEQYFGPGTRLTVT.

V gene TRBV6-5 combines with J gene TRBJ1-2; the match to TRBD1 covers 7 bases. Losses at the gene ends were 4 bases for V and 1 base for J; bases not matched to a gene: 9. In germline, CDR1 is MNHEY, CDR2 SVGAGI. This CDR3 region has 16 residues. The CDR3 loop reads CASSSGQLTRNYGYTF. CDR3 sequence (DNA): TGTGCCAGCAGTTCGGGACAGCTCACCCGTAACTATGGCTACACCTTC.

The chain couples TRBV7-3 to TRBJ2-3; 7 bases are shared with TRBD1. Trimming took 4 bases from V and 0 from J; bases not matched to a gene: 7. CDR1 is SGHTA and CDR2 is FQGTGA in the germline V gene. CDR3 length: 16 amino acids. The CDR3 region is CASSSRRTGSTDTQYF. The CDR3, as DNA: TGTGCCAGCAGCTCCCGAAGGACAGGAAGCACAGATACGCAGTATTTT. The full variable domain, its missing parts supplied by reference TRBV7-3 and TRBJ2-3, is GAGVSQTPSNKVTEKGKYVELRCDPISGHTALYWYRQSLGQGPEFLIYFQGTGAADDSGLPNDRFFAVRPEGSVSTLKIQRTERGDSAVYLCASSSRRTGSTDTQYFGPGTRLTVL.

With regard to this clone: It is likely a read error: a sequence one base away is far more abundant. Within the sample, other DNA sequences also encode this same CDR3. The chain couples TRBV12-1 to TRBJ2-1. TRBV12-1 is deemed a pseudogene. There are 10 residues in the CDR3. The DNA for the CDR3 is TGCGCCAGCACCTCACCTGAGCAGTTCTTC. It translates to CASTSPEQFF.

Comment on this clone: This may come from a read error, since a much larger clone is one base off. CDR3 protein: CASRLYTGTDTQYF. The CDR3 DNA reads as TGTGCCAGCAGGCTATACACAGGCACAGATACGCAGTATTTT. The chain is built from TRBV7-9 and TRBJ2-3; D gene ambiguous. The CDR3 length is 14 residues. The germline V and J ends were trimmed by 6 bases and 1 base, with 11 bases remaining between them. The germline gives CDR1 SEHNR, CDR2 FQNEAQ (reference sequence).

The chain uses TRBV15 and TRBJ1-1, with unresolved D. The germline V and J ends were trimmed by 4 bases and 4 bases, with 10 bases remaining between them. Germline V gene data show CDR1 as LNHNV and CDR2 as YYDKDF (reference sequence). The CDR3 contains 13 residues. The CDR3 sequence is CATSIQRVTEAFF. The CDR3, as DNA: TGTGCCACCAGCATTCAAAGGGTCACTGAAGCTTTCTTT.

The chain uses TRBV5-1 and TRBJ1-1; no clear D. CDR3 length: 14 amino acids. Germline CDR1 and CDR2: SGHRS and YFSETQ. The V and J ends lost 0 bases and 3 bases respectively, with 9 bases between them. The CDR3 loop is CASSLGAVDTEAFF. CDR3 nucleotides: TGCGCCAGCAGCTTGGGAGCTGTAGACACTGAAGCTTTCTTT.

The chain links TRBV28 to TRBJ1-1; D call uncertain. The V and J ends lost 5 bases and 7 bases respectively, with 11 bases between them. The length of the CDR3 is 12 residues. CDR1 is MDHEN and CDR2 is SYDVKM in the germline V gene. CDR3 sequence reads: CASSQATFEAFF. In DNA form, the CDR3 reads TGTGCCAGCAGTCAAGCCACGTTTGAAGCTTTCTTT.

This rearrangement joins TRBV10-3 to TRBJ2-1; possibly TRBD1 or TRBD2 for D (5 bases each). CDR1 is ENHRY, CDR2 SYGVKD, per germline. The length of the CDR3 is 15 residues. The V and J ends lost 3 bases and 7 bases respectively, with 16 bases between them. CDR3 DNA: TGTGCCATCAGTGATTTCCAGTCCTGGGGGAATGAGCAGTTCTTC. It translates to CAISDFQSWGNEQFF.

This clone has at least ten counts. The rearrangement uses TRBV29-1 and TRBJ2-5; 12 positions agree with TRBD2. The CDR3 is 13 amino acids. Looked up from germline, CDR1 is SQVTM and CDR2 is ANQGSEA. The trim removed 7 bases at V and 11 bases at J, leaving 11 bases unmatched. DNA for the CDR3: TGCAGCGGGCGACTAGCGGGAGCCGGGGAGCAGTACTTC. It encodes CSGRLAGAGEQYF.

V usage is TRBV2 and J usage is TRBJ2-2; 7 bases map to TRBD1. CDR1 is SNHLY and CDR2 is FYNNEI in the germline V gene. The CDR3 has 14 amino acids. V was pared by 6 bases and J by 3 bases, with 4 bases of the junction left unmatched. CDR3 sequence: CASRADRDTGELFF. DNA of the CDR3: TGTGCCAGCAGGGCCGACAGGGACACCGGGGAGCTGTTTTTT. The full variable domain, in which reference TRBV2 and TRBJ2-2 provide the parts outside the CDR3, is EPEVTQTPSHQVTQMGQEVILRCVPISNHLYFYWYRQILGQKVEFLVSFYNNEISEKSEIFDDQFSVERPDGSNFTLKIRSTKLEDSAMYFCASRADRDTGELFFGEGSRLTVL.

The V and J genes are TRBV9 and TRBJ1-2; 8 bases are a match to TRBD1. This CDR3 is built from 14 residues. Trimming at V came to 3 bases and at J to 7 bases, leaving 8 bases not matched to a gene. CDR1 and CDR2 from the germline V gene are SGDLS and YYNGEE. CDR3 sequence reads: CASSAKTGVGGYTF. The CDR3 DNA reads TGTGCCAGCAGCGCGAAGACAGGGGTAGGTGGCTACACCTTC.

The rearrangement joins TRBV28 to TRBJ2-5; TRBD1 matches 9 bases. The CDR3 contains 16 residues. The V and J ends lost 6 bases and 5 bases, in that order; junction bases with no gene match: 13. Per the germline V gene, CDR1 is MDHEN and CDR2 is SYDVKM. CDR3 amino acids: CASSRQTGGYWETQYF. In nucleotides, the CDR3 is TGTGCCAGCAGCCGGCAGACAGGGGGGTACTGGGAGACCCAGTACTTC.

The chain uses TRBV28 and TRBJ2-7; no firm D call. The CDR3 spans 14 residues. Germline CDR1 and CDR2: MDHEN and SYDVKM. In nucleotides, the CDR3 is TGTGCGCCGGGCCCACCGAGGAGTACCTACGAGCAGTACTTC. It yields the protein CAPGPPRSTYEQYF.

The J gene is TRBJ2-3, the V gene TRBV2; 11 bases are a match to TRBD2. With 6 bases clipped from V and 3 bases from J, the junction kept 5 bases outside the gene matches. The CDR3 runs to 15 residues. Germline V CDR1 and CDR2: SNHLY, FYNNEI. This CDR3 reads CASSERTSGTDTQYF. CDR3 bases: TGTGCCAGCAGCGAAAGGACTAGCGGGACAGATACGCAGTATTTT.

The chain uses TRBV7-2 and TRBJ2-5, with 9 positions matching TRBD2. The germline CDR1 and CDR2 sequences are SGHTA and FQGNSA. The CDR3 is made up of 17 amino acids. Trimming at V came to 1 base and at J to 4 bases, leaving 10 bases not matched to a gene. The CDR3 reads CASSLGTSDPGSETQYF. DNA for the CDR3: TGTGCCAGCAGCTTAGGGACTAGCGATCCGGGGTCAGAGACCCAGTACTTC.

The chain carries TRBV5-6 and TRBJ2-7; D gene unclear. The ends were cut back, 0 bases at V and 0 bases at J, with 13 bases in the middle. The germline CDR1 and CDR2 sequences are SGHDT and YYEEEE. The CDR3 totals 16 residues. For the CDR3, the DNA is TGTGCCAGCAGCTTGGGTGTTTTCGGTCTCTCCTACGAGCAGTACTTC. As protein: CASSLGVFGLSYEQYF.